The following is a T cell receptor beta chain sequence with its context. This sample is drawn from a study of blood T cell repertoires in COVID-19. Produced via immunoSEQ multiplex PCR; TCRdb's table is partial and in-frame only. The table has some 97,000 clones, approximately 80% seen once. Germline-derived CDR1 and CDR2 are SGHVS and FQNEAQ. Between the trimmed V and J ends, which lost 3 bases and 5 bases, there was a span of 25 bases. CDR3 length equals 18 residues. The sequenced sample consisted of peripheral blood. The origin of this receptor is a man aged 50 to 60 with active or convalescent COVID-19. J is TRBJ1-1 and V is TRBV7-8; a weak D match, TRBD1 (6 bases). CDR3 nucleotide sequence: TGTGCCAGCAGCTTCGCCGGGGGGCGCCGGTTTCTAGGGACTGAAGCTTTCTTT. This sequence encodes CASSFAGGRRFLGTEAFF.